Given below is one TCR beta chain in context. V lost 0 bases and J 3 bases, leaving 15 bases between the germline ends. Germline CDR1 is SQVTM and CDR2 is ANQGSEA. The CDR3 is 16 amino acids. Once RNA had been extracted, it was reverse transcribed into cDNA to act as the sequencing template. Sequencing was performed with immunoSEQ multiplex PCR; in TCRdb, only in-frame clones are kept and a portion is missing. The repertoire consists of roughly 130,000 clones, with roughly 61% occurring once and the leading ten covering less than 5.5%. The sample originates from a study of CD8+ T cells in alopecia areata.

The origin of this receptor is a human donor with alopecia areata. The J gene is TRBJ1-3, the V gene TRBV29-1; D perhaps matches TRBD1 (5 bases). The sequenced sample was CD4+ T cells sorted from blood, obtained at week 0. CDR3 protein: CSVEDPRGDFGNTIYF. In DNA, the CDR3 is TGCAGCGTTGAAGATCCACGCGGGGACTTTGGAAACACCATATATTTT.